Given below is one T cell receptor (beta chain) in context. Its antigen remains unknown. The record originates from a study of regulatory and conventional T cells in RAG deficiency. General study results and limits: Shorter CDR3s in all patient subsets; >85% Treg-Tconv overlap in Omenn. Sorted Omenn CD25-high CD127-low cells may not be bona fide Tregs.

Profiling relied on immunoSEQ multiplex PCR, and the TCRdb table lists in-frame clones only, not all of them. In the table there are 20,000 to 25,000 clones, around 95% of which are singletons. Genomic DNA came from blood conventional CD4+ T cells gated CD25-low CD127-high. A further study also used this sample, focusing on regulatory T cells. That work states: The PCR used 52 TRBV and 13 TRBJ primers. Skewed V and J usage and few unique V-J pairs marked patient repertoires, most in Tregs.

The sequenced sample consisted of CD25- CD4+ T cells sorted from blood. The TCR comes from a human donor in good health.

Here the CDR3 reads CASSQQILGGGVTDTQYF. The CDR3 DNA follows: TGTGCCAGCAGCCAGCAAATACTAGGCGGGGGTGTCACAGATACGCAGTATTTT. The V call is TRBV4-2, the J call TRBJ2-3; 7 bases map to TRBD2. Germline V gene sequence: CDR1 LGHNA, CDR2 YNFKEQ. CDR3 length equals 18 residues. V dropped 3 bases and J dropped 2; count of bases not matched to a gene: 14.